This TCR beta chain is from a study of identical twins. Whole-study findings and limits: High-abundance cord blood beta clonotypes had fewer insertions; memory repertoires showed none.

With 5 bases removed from V and 0 bases from J, the gap between germline ends came to 12 bases. This CDR3 has 15 residues. This clonotype appeared many times. Its target is unknown. TCRdb reprocessed the 5' RACE reads with MiXCR, giving one entry per CDR3 protein. The sample consists of 700,000 or so distinct CDR3 sequences, around 20% of them appearing once. The sample was also linked to a second study, of T cells expressing NK-cell markers. That source adds: Out of eight donors sequenced, seven tested HCMV-seropositive and the remaining one seronegative.

The gene calls are TRBV12-3 or TRBV12-4 and TRBJ2-3; possible D gene TRBD1, 6 bases. Sequencing was carried out using PBMCs. This receptor was taken from a woman aged 18-35 years in good health. CDR3 loop: CASSGQLTSTDTQYF. The DNA of the CDR3 is TGTGCCAGCAGTGGACAGCTCACTAGCACAGATACGCAGTATTTT.